This T cell receptor beta chain was recorded in a study of blood T cell repertoires in COVID-19. Study information: From the United States, Italy and Spain came samples of acute and convalescent COVID-19. From T cells, B-cell-depleted T cells, or PBMCs came the material, which was cDNA or gDNA.

Method: immunoSEQ multiplex PCR; TCRdb's copy keeps in-frame clones and lacks some. In the table there are around 80,000 clones, 70% to 90% of which are singletons. Germline-derived CDR1 and CDR2 are MNHEY and SVGEGT. The CDR3 runs 15 residues. The trim removed 5 bases at V and 8 bases at J, leaving 6 bases unmatched. This rearrangement joins TRBV6-2 or TRBV6-3 to TRBJ2-1, with 13 bases lining up with TRBD2. Sequencing was carried out using peripheral blood. The receptor was isolated from an elderly man with active or convalescent COVID-19. CDR3 nucleotide sequence: TGTGCCAGCAGTCCGGGACTAGCGGGGTCCCATGAGCAGTTCTTC. This sequence encodes CASSPGLAGSHEQFF.